This T cell receptor (beta chain) was documented in a study of blood T cell repertoires in COVID-19. Study-level information: The United States, Italy and Spain provided the acute and convalescent COVID-19 samples. PBMCs, B-cell-depleted T cells, or T cells provided the cDNA or gDNA that made up the material.

As handled by the study authors: Using reference gene primer amplification, nucleated cell counts were estimated. Clones were sequenced by immunoSEQ multiplex PCR, and TCRdb holds only the in-frame ones, with some missing. The D gene and trimming were derived from the DNA, and the V and J assignments and clone size from that table. The sample yields around 160,000 clones, approximately 90% seen once. The Seattle site enrolled patients during active infection and followed them longitudinally. The sample taken for sequencing was peripheral blood. This clonotype was obtained from a woman between 65 and 79 years old with COVID-19, enrolled during active disease.

CDR3 loop: CASTPGQGETDTQYF. CDR3 coding DNA: TGTGCCAGCACCCCGGGACAGGGGGAGACAGATACGCAGTATTTT. The chain carries TRBV3-1 (or the pseudogene TRBV3-2) and TRBJ2-3; TRBD1 agrees at 11 bases. The germline CDR1 and CDR2 sequences are LGHDT and YNNKEL (reference sequence). Trimming removed 7 bases from V and 3 bases from J; junction bases left unmatched: 6. The CDR3 is made up of 15 amino acids.